The 28 T cell receptor beta chains reported below all come from one sample, sequenced in a study of beta chain features in type 1 diabetes. The isolated RNA, all of it, was reverse transcribed, so expressed TCRB transcripts were what got sequenced. The assay was immunoSEQ multiplex PCR, and TCRdb's table has in-frame clones only and misses some. The profile shows 400,000 to 600,000 clones, 25% to 35% of them singletons. Sequencing was done on a sample of naive CD4+ T cells from blood. These receptors were taken from a man younger than 30 in good health.

The V and J genes are TRBV2 and TRBJ2-2; the D is unclear. Germline-derived CDR1 and CDR2 are SNHLY and FYNNEI. This CDR3 comprises 13 residues. V was cut by 6 bases and J by 8 bases, with 13 bases left in between. The chain's CDR3 is CASSITSPGELFF. CDR3 coding DNA: TGTGCCAGCAGCATCACCAGCCCTGGGGAGCTGTTTTTT.

The rearrangement joins TRBV18 to TRBJ2-5; 8 bases line up with TRBD2. V lost 4 bases, J lost 4 bases, and 11 bases stayed unmatched. The length of the CDR3 is 16 residues. Looked up from germline, CDR1 is KGHSH and CDR2 is LQKENI. The DNA of the CDR3 is TGTGCCAGCTCACGAGGAGTAGCGGGATGGGGAGAGACCCAGTACTTC. Its translation: CASSRGVAGWGETQYF.

About this clone: At the DNA level, this CDR3 is encoded by other sequences in the same sample as well. The chain uses TRBV7-2 and TRBJ2-3, with 7 positions matching TRBD1. The CDR3 loop spans 12 amino acids. Per germline, CDR1 SGHTA and CDR2 FQGNSA. Germline trimming cut 5 bases from V and 6 bases from J; bases unmatched to any gene: 2. CDR3 nucleotides: TGTGCCAGCAGCCCAGGGGGTGATACGCAGTATTTT. Translating gives CASSPGGDTQYF. The full variable domain, its missing parts supplied by reference TRBV7-2 and TRBJ2-3, is GAGVSQSPSNKVTEKGKDVELRCDPISGHTALYWYRQSLGQGLEFLIYFQGNSAPDKSGLPSDRFSAERTGGSVSTLTIQRTQQEDSAVYLCASSPGGDTQYFGPGTRLTVL.

This chain uses TRBV11-2 with TRBJ2-1, with 8 bases matching TRBD2. There are 17 residues in the CDR3. Trimming removed 3 bases from V and 1 base from J; junction bases left unmatched: 8. The germline V gene encodes CDR1 SGHAT and CDR2 FQNNGV. The CDR3 region is CASSFYPAGESYNEQFF. DNA for the CDR3: TGTGCCAGCAGCTTCTACCCAGCGGGAGAGTCCTACAATGAGCAGTTCTTC.

The chain recombines TRBV5-1 with TRBJ2-1; D is unclear. The V gene lost 0 bases and the J gene lost 6 bases, with 13 bases spanning the gap. Per the germline V gene, CDR1 is SGHRS and CDR2 is YFSETQ. The CDR3 covers 15 residues. CDR3 in DNA: TGCGCCAGCAGCTTGGTTTCGAGGAGTGGCAATGAGCAGTTCTTC. This gives the protein CASSLVSRSGNEQFF.

V usage is TRBV4-3 and J usage is TRBJ1-1; the match to TRBD1 covers 7 bases. Germline V CDR1 and CDR2: LGHNA, YSLEER. CDR3 size: 16 residues. With 3 bases clipped from V and 1 base from J, the junction kept 8 bases outside the gene matches. CDR3 coding DNA: TGCGCCAGCAGCCACTACAGGGGCCCCTCGAACACTGAAGCTTTCTTT. Translating it yields CASSHYRGPSNTEAFF.

This clone has a handful of counts. This sequence joins TRBV7-9 and TRBJ2-5; D is unresolved. CDR3 length equals 12 residues. Trimming removed 1 base at V and 7 bases at J, with 7 bases between. Germline V lookup: CDR1 SEHNR, CDR2 FQNEAQ (reference sequence). The DNA for the CDR3 is TGTGCCAGCAGCTTAGAAGTTGCGACCCAGTACTTC. This encodes CASSLEVATQYF.

The V and J genes are TRBV4-3 and TRBJ2-7; unclear D gene. The CDR3 runs 13 residues. Germline V gene lookup returns CDR1 LGHNA and CDR2 YSLEER. Trimming pared 1 base from V and 3 bases from J, leaving 7 bases between. The CDR3 protein is CASSQVNSYEQYF. DNA of the CDR3: TGCGCCAGCAGCCAAGTAAACAGCTACGAGCAGTACTTC.

The chain's CDR3 is CASSYRGLAVINEQFF. For the CDR3, the DNA is TGTGCCAGCAGTTACAGGGGACTAGCGGTAATCAATGAGCAGTTCTTC. The rearrangement joins TRBV6-5 to TRBJ2-1, with 11 bases aligning to TRBD2. With 2 bases clipped from V and 6 bases from J, the junction kept 6 bases outside the gene matches. The CDR3 has 16 residues. Germline V CDR1 and CDR2: MNHEY, SVGAGI.

In this sample, this clone turned up a few times. The chain employs TRBV6-6 and TRBJ1-2; D perhaps matches TRBD1 (6 bases). CDR3 length: 14 residues. Trimming pared 6 bases from V and 2 bases from J, leaving 13 bases between. CDR1 is MNHNY, CDR2 SVGAGI, per germline (reference sequence). The CDR3 DNA reads as TGTGCCAGCAGCCCGGTAGGGGGAAACTATGGCTACACCTTC. Translation: CASSPVGGNYGYTF.

This clone was seen a few times. The gene calls are TRBV4-2 and TRBJ2-7; D remains unclear. Trimming removed 0 bases from V and 6 bases from J, with 18 bases in between. The germline CDR1 and CDR2 sequences are LGHNA and YNFKEQ. The CDR3 covers 16 residues. The CDR3 DNA follows: TGTGCCAGCAGCCAAGATATGGCCTCCCTAGGTCTCGAGCAGTACTTC. Its translation is CASSQDMASLGLEQYF.

The chain links TRBV30 to TRBJ2-1; unclear D gene. Trimming pared 1 base from V and 4 bases from J, leaving 8 bases between. The germline gives CDR1 GTSNPN, CDR2 SVGIG (reference sequence). The CDR3 sequence is 13 residues long. In DNA form, the CDR3 reads TGTGCCTGGAGTGCGAACCTTTACAATGAGCAGTTCTTC. Translating gives CAWSANLYNEQFF.

The V call is TRBV9, the J call TRBJ2-3; D gene ambiguous. V was pared by 0 bases and J by 5 bases, with 7 bases between. The CDR3 has 13 residues. Germline CDR1 is SGDLS and CDR2 is YYNGEE. The DNA for the CDR3 is TGTGCCAGCAGCGTAGGAAAGGGAGATACGCAGTATTTT. Amino acid sequence: CASSVGKGDTQYF.

This clone was counted a few times. This sequence joins TRBV7-3 and TRBJ2-1; weak D call: TRBD2 (5 bases). The CDR3 extends over 15 amino acids. Per the germline V gene, CDR1 is SGHTA and CDR2 is FQGTGA. The ends were cut back, 5 bases at V and 4 bases at J, with 15 bases in the middle. The CDR3 region is CASSPDWAVYNEQFF. The CDR3 DNA is TGTGCCAGCAGCCCGGACTGGGCGGTTTACAATGAGCAGTTCTTC.

The chain couples TRBV29-1 to TRBJ2-1; 8 bases align to TRBD2. V lost 6 bases, J lost 12 bases, and 10 bases stayed unmatched. The CDR3 loop spans 12 amino acids. The germline CDR1 and CDR2 sequences are SQVTM and ANQGSEA. The CDR3 is CSVPAGGAPQFF. DNA of the CDR3: TGCAGCGTCCCTGCCGGGGGGGCCCCGCAGTTCTTC.

The chain is built from TRBV27 and TRBJ2-7, with TRBD1 matching 7 bases. Germline V CDR1 and CDR2: MNHEY, SMNVEV (reference sequence). Trimming removed 8 bases from V and 5 bases from J; junction bases left unmatched: 9. The CDR3 spans 13 residues. The CDR3 DNA is TGTGCCAGCCGATGGACAGGTGGCCACGAGCAGTACTTC. This translates into CASRWTGGHEQYF.

This clone was recorded a few times. V and J are TRBV9 and TRBJ2-4, with D maybe TRBD2 (5 bases). Between the trimmed V and J ends, which lost 0 bases and 8 bases, there was a span of 12 bases. CDR1 is SGDLS, CDR2 YYNGEE, per germline. The CDR3 extends over 14 amino acids. The CDR3 sequence is CASSVGRGPYIQYF. The CDR3 DNA follows: TGTGCCAGCAGCGTAGGTCGAGGGCCCTACATTCAGTACTTC.

The DNA of the CDR3 is TGTGCCTGGAGTGTCCGGGCCAGAGGGCTGGATGGAGCTTTCTTT. Translated: CAWSVRARGLDGAFF. The rearrangement uses TRBV30 and TRBJ1-1, with D hard to call. The V and J ends lost 0 bases and 10 bases respectively, with 21 bases between them. Germline CDR1 GTSNPN, CDR2 SVGIG (reference sequence). This CDR3 is built from 15 residues.

V usage is TRBV28 and J usage is TRBJ2-5; TRBD2 matches 10 bases. Germline CDR1 is MDHEN and CDR2 is SYDVKM. The trim removed 8 bases at V and 0 bases at J, leaving 12 bases unmatched. This CDR3 spans 17 amino acids. Here the CDR3 DNA reads TGTGCCAGCTGGACTAGCGGAGGGGGACTGTACCAAGAGACCCAGTACTTC. Protein: CASWTSGGGLYQETQYF.

The V gene is TRBV5-1, the J gene TRBJ2-3; 10 bases align to TRBD2. CDR1 and CDR2 from the germline V gene are SGHRS and YFSETQ. The CDR3 has 16 residues. The ends lost 0 bases at V and 4 bases at J; junction bases unmatched: 5. CDR3 sequence reads: CASSLGLAGVSDTQYF. CDR3 bases: TGCGCCAGCAGCTTGGGGCTAGCGGGAGTGTCAGATACGCAGTATTTT.

This clone was observed a few times. CDR3 sequence reads: CASSGASAYNEQFF. The CDR3 bases are TGTGCCAGCAGTGGGGCTAGTGCGTACAATGAGCAGTTCTTC. The gene calls are TRBV2 and TRBJ2-1; the D is unclear. V gave up 4 bases and J gave up 4 bases, with 11 bases separating them. CDR3 length: 14 amino acids. Looked up from germline, CDR1 is SNHLY and CDR2 is FYNNEI.

The V call is TRBV9, the J call TRBJ1-1, with D hard to call. Per the germline V gene, CDR1 is SGDLS and CDR2 is YYNGEE. Trimming left V 1 base short and J 2 bases short, with 9 bases between. CDR3 length: 14 residues. CDR3 DNA: TGTGCCAGCAGCGTAAGTGGGCAAAACACTGAAGCTTTCTTT. As protein: CASSVSGQNTEAFF.

This clone was seen a few times. The J gene is TRBJ2-6, the V gene TRBV7-9; weak D call: TRBD2 (6 bases). The CDR3 length is 16 residues. The ends were cut back, 0 bases at V and 2 bases at J, with 8 bases in the middle. Germline V gene lookup returns CDR1 SEHNR and CDR2 FQNEAQ (reference sequence). This CDR3 is CASSLAGGAGANVLTF. The CDR3 DNA reads TGTGCCAGCAGCTTAGCGGGAGGTGCTGGGGCCAACGTCCTGACTTTC. The full variable domain, in which reference TRBV7-9 and TRBJ2-6 provide the parts outside the CDR3, is DTGVSQNPRHKITKRGQNVTFRCDPISEHNRLYWYRQTLGQGPEFLTYFQNEAQLEKSRLLSDRFSAERPKGSFSTLEIQRTEQGDSAMYLCASSLAGGAGANVLTFGAGSRLTVL.

CDR3 sequence (DNA): TGTGCCAGCAGTTACTCGAATCGGAGAAGCTACGAGCAGTACTTC. This translates into CASSYSNRRSYEQYF. The gene calls are TRBV6-5 and TRBJ2-7; D call uncertain. Germline values: CDR1 MNHEY, CDR2 SVGAGI. The CDR3 is 15 amino acids. V dropped 0 bases and J dropped 3 bases, with 12 bases sitting between them.

The chain combines TRBV30 with TRBJ2-2, with D unclear. CDR1 and CDR2 (germline): GTSNPN, SVGIG (reference sequence). The CDR3 contains 14 residues. Trimming removed 8 bases from V and 6 bases from J, with 19 bases in between. Written as DNA, the CDR3 is TGTGCCACTGCTCCCCAGAGGCTGGCCGGGGAGCTGTTTTTT. Amino acid sequence: CATAPQRLAGELFF.

J is TRBJ2-4 and V is TRBV29-1; 7 nucleotides agree with TRBD1. CDR3 size: 13 residues. Germline V gives CDR1 SQVTM, CDR2 ANQGSEA. Losses at the gene ends were 6 bases for V and 8 bases for J; bases not matched to a gene: 10. The CDR3 DNA reads as TGCAGCGTGGCGACAGGGCGGTCGGACATTCAGTACTTC. Translation: CSVATGRSDIQYF.

As regards this clone: Other DNA sequences in this sample translate to the same CDR3. The chain joins TRBV20-1 to TRBJ1-1; no definite D call. Looked up from germline, CDR1 is DFQATT and CDR2 is SNEGSKA (reference sequence). Trimming cost V 3 bases and J 2 bases, with 4 bases left between them. The length of the CDR3 is 11 residues. The CDR3 bases are TGCAGTGCTAGCGAAAACACTGAAGCTTTCTTT. Translation gives CSASENTEAFF.

This sequence joins TRBV7-3 and TRBJ2-2; D is undetermined. Per germline, CDR1 SGHTA and CDR2 FQGTGA. Trimming cost V 0 bases and J 3 bases, with 8 bases left between them. The length of the CDR3 is 15 residues. CDR3 amino acids: CASSLTRLDTGELFF. For the CDR3, the DNA is TGTGCCAGCAGCTTAACTAGGTTGGACACCGGGGAGCTGTTTTTT.